Reported below is one T cell receptor (beta chain). Its specificity is unknown. CD8 T cells were positively selected from what remained after CD4 positive selection. The CDR3 has 15 amino acids. Trimming stripped 3 bases from V and 0 bases from J, with 9 bases between. Germline values: CDR1 SGHVS, CDR2 FNYEAQ. The data derive from a study of naive and memory T cell subsets. The beta constant-region primer was an equimolar mix of two oligonucleotides covering TRBC1 and TRBC2. Ligated cDNA was amplified by four rounds of PCR with nested alpha and beta constant-region primers and SP2. TCRdb re-analysed the UMI-ligation and nested PCR reads in MiXCR, keeping a single row per CDR3 protein. The profile shows 150,000 or so distinct CDR3 sequences, over 20% of them singletons. The study's findings and limits: Clonotypes here are unpaired alpha or beta chain sequences. Gini index rose across naive, CM, EM and EMRA in CD4 and CD8. There was no ground truth to check naive and memory subset results. Naive repertoires, especially CD8, held a few larger clonotypes, possibly memory cells re-expressing CD45RA.

The source is a human donor in good health. Sequenced material: naive CD4+ T cells from blood. The chain couples TRBV7-6 to TRBJ1-3; no clear D gene. CDR3: CASSFGPSSGNTIYF. CDR3 DNA sequence: TGTGCCAGCAGCTTCGGACCAAGCTCTGGAAACACCATATATTTT. The entire variable domain, with the rest obtained from reference TRBV7-6 and TRBJ1-3, is as follows: GAGVSQSPRYKVTKRGQDVALRCDPISGHVSLYWYRQALGQGPEFLTYFNYEAQQDKSGLPNDRFSAERPEGSISTLTIQRTEQRDSAMYRCASSFGPSSGNTIYFGEGSWLTVV.